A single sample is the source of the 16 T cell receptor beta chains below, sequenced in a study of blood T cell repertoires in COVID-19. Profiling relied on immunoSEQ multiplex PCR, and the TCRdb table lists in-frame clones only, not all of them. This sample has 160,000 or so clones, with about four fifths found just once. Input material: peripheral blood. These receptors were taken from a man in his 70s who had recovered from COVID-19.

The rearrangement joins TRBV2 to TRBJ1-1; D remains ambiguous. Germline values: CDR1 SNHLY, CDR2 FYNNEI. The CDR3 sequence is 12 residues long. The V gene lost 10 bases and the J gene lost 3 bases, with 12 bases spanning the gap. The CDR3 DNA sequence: TGTGCCACCACCCAGGTGGACACTGAAGCTTTCTTT. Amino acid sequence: CATTQVDTEAFF.

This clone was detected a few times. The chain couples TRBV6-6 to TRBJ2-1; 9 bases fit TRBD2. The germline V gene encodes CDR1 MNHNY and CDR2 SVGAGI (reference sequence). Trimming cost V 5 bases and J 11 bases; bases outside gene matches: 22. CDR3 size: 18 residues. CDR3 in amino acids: CASSPGRGRVLAGKQQFF. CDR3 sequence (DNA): TGTGCCAGCAGTCCAGGGAGGGGCAGGGTGCTAGCGGGAAAACAGCAGTTCTTC.

The CDR3 here is CASSARLTGELFF. CDR3 bases: TGTGCCAGCAGTGCGAGGTTGACCGGGGAGCTGTTTTTT. The J gene is TRBJ2-2, the V gene TRBV2; D gene uncertain. The CDR3 is made up of 13 amino acids. The germline gives CDR1 SNHLY, CDR2 FYNNEI. V dropped 4 bases and J dropped 5 bases, with 8 bases sitting between them.

The CDR3 is CASRNGLASTDTQYF. CDR3 nucleotide sequence: TGTGCCAGCAGAAACGGACTAGCGAGCACAGATACGCAGTATTTT. The chain recombines TRBV7-9 with TRBJ2-3, with 9 bases matching TRBD2. The CDR3 is made up of 15 amino acids. The germline V gene encodes CDR1 SEHNR and CDR2 FQNEAQ (reference sequence). After removal of 6 bases from V and 0 bases from J, the junction contained 4 bases not matched to a gene.

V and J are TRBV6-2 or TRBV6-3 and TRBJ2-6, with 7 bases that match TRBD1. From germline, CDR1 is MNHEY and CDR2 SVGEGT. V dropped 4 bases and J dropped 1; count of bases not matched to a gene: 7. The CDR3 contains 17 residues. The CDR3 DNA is TGTGCCAGCAGTTCACCAGGGGGTTTATCTGGGGCCAACGTCCTGACTTTC. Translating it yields CASSSPGGLSGANVLTF.

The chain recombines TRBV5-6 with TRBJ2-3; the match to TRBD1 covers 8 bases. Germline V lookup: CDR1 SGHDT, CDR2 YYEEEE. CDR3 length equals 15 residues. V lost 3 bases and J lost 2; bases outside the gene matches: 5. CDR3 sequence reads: CASSSRGHYTDTQYF. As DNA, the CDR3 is TGTGCCAGCAGCTCCAGGGGGCACTACACAGATACGCAGTATTTT.

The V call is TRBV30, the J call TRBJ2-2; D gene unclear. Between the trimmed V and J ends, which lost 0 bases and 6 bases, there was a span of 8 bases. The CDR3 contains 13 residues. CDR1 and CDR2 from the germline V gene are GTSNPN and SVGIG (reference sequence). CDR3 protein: CAWSVIRAGELFF. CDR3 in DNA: TGTGCCTGGAGTGTTATTAGAGCCGGGGAGCTGTTTTTT.

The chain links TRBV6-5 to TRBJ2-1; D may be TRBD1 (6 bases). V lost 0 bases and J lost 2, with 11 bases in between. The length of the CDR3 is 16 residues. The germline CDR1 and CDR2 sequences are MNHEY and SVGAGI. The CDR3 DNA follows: TGTGCCAGCAGTTACTCGGGCAGGGGAGCCTACAATGAGCAGTTCTTC. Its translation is CASSYSGRGAYNEQFF.

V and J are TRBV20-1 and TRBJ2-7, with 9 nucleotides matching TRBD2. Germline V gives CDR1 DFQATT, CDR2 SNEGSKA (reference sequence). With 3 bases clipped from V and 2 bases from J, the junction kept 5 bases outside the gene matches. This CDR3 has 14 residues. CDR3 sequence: CSASSPSGAYEQYF. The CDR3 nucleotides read TGCAGTGCTAGTAGTCCTAGCGGGGCCTACGAGCAGTACTTC.

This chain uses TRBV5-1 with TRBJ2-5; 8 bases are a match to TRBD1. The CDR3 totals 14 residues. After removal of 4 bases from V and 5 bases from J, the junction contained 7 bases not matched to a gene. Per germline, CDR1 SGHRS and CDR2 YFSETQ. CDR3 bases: TGCGCCAGCAGCCCTGACAGGGGCGCGGAGACCCAGTACTTC. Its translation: CASSPDRGAETQYF.

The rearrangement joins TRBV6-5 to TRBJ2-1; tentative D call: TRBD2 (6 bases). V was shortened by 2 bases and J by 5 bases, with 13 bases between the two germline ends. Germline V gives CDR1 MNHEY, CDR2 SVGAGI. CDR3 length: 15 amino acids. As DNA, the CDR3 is TGTGCCAGCAGTTACGGGGGAGGAAGGGACAATGAGCAGTTCTTC. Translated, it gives CASSYGGGRDNEQFF.

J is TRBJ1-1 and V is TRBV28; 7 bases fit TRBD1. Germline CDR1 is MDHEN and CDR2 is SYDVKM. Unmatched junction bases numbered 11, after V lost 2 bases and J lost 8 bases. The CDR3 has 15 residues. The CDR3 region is CASSLMGQPSTEAFF. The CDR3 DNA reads TGTGCCAGCAGTTTAATGGGACAGCCTTCCACCGAAGCTTTCTTT.

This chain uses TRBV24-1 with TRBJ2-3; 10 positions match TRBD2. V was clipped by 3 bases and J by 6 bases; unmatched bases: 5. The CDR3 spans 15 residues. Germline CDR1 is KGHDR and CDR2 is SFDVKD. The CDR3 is CATSDTSGARDTQYF. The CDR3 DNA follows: TGTGCCACCAGTGATACTAGCGGGGCACGCGATACGCAGTATTTT.

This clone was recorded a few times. The CDR3 spells CAITSGTSTDTQYF. CDR3 nucleotides: TGTGCCATTACTAGCGGAACTAGCACAGATACGCAGTATTTT. The J gene is TRBJ2-3, the V gene TRBV10-3; 8 nucleotides align to TRBD2. CDR3 length equals 14 residues. J gave up 0 bases and V 9 bases, and 5 bases lay outside the gene matches. Germline CDR1 and CDR2: ENHRY and SYGVKD.

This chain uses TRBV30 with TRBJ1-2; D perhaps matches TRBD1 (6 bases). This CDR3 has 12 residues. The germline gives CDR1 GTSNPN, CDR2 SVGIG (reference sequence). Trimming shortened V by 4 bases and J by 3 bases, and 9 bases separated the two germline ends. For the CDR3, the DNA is TGTGCCTGGAACAGGGATTACTATGGCTACACCTTC. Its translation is CAWNRDYYGYTF.

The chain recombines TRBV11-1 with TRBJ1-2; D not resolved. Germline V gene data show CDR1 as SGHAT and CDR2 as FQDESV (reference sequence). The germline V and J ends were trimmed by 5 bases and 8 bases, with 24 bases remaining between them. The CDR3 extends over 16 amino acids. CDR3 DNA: TGTGCCAGCAGCCGAGGCAAGGAGGGAATGTCAGAAGGCTACACCTTC. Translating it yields CASSRGKEGMSEGYTF.